The 17 T cell receptor beta chains presented below share a single source sample, sequenced in a study of T cell repertoires in cytomegalovirus infection. TCRdb passed the reads through MiXCR, listing each CDR3 protein once. The sample has 740,000 or so distinct CDR3 sequences, less than 40% seen once; the top ten hold 2.8%. The sequenced sample was PBMCs. The source is a human donor in good health (CMV status not recorded). Some clones in this sample may be carry-over from other donors' samples.

The chain joins TRBV7-3 to TRBJ1-5; unclear D gene. In germline, CDR1 is SGHTA, CDR2 FQGTGA. This CDR3 comprises 17 residues. V lost 1 base and J lost 2, with 15 bases in between. The CDR3 protein is CASSLIKRDHGNQPQHF. The CDR3 bases are TGTGCCAGCAGCTTAATTAAGAGGGATCATGGCAATCAGCCCCAGCATTTT.

The V gene is TRBV19, the J gene TRBJ1-1, with 8 bases lining up with TRBD1. The CDR3 is 14 residues long. V lost 3 bases and J lost 6; bases outside the gene matches: 6. Per germline, CDR1 LNHDA and CDR2 SQIVND (reference sequence). The CDR3 nucleotides read TGTGCCAGTAGTATCCTCGGACAGGGTGCTGAAGCTTTCTTT. As protein: CASSILGQGAEAFF.

This clonotype was counted between two and nine times. The V and J genes are TRBV28 and TRBJ2-3; 10 bases are shared with TRBD2. The junction had 8 bases not matched to a gene; V was cut back by 4 bases and J by 1 base. The CDR3 extends over 17 amino acids. From germline, CDR1 is MDHEN and CDR2 SYDVKM. The CDR3 DNA is TGTGCCAGCAGTTCTAGCGGGAGTTTGGGTGGCACAGATACGCAGTATTTT. Translated, it gives CASSSSGSLGGTDTQYF.

CDR3 protein: CATGGWSGNRNEQFF. Here the CDR3 DNA reads TGTGCCACGGGCGGGTGGTCAGGGAATAGAAATGAGCAGTTCTTC. The rearrangement joins TRBV12-3 or TRBV12-4 to TRBJ2-1; TRBD1 or TRBD2 may be the D gene (5 bases each). Trimming removed 10 bases from V and 7 bases from J, with 23 bases in between. CDR3 size: 15 residues.

CDR3 sequence (DNA): TGCAGCGATTGGGGTGGGGATGAGCAGTTCTTC. This sequence encodes CSDWGGDEQFF. V gene TRBV29-1 combines with J gene TRBJ2-1; D is unresolved. The CDR3 spans 11 residues. V lost 7 bases and J 8 bases, leaving 12 bases between the germline ends. Looked up from germline, CDR1 is SQVTM and CDR2 is ANQGSEA.

The V gene is TRBV28, the J gene TRBJ1-6; D is unclear. The ends were cut back, 6 bases at V and 4 bases at J, with 13 bases in the middle. CDR1 MDHEN and CDR2 SYDVKM come from the germline V gene. The CDR3 contains 15 residues. The CDR3 reads CASSSTAGYNSPLHF. The CDR3 DNA is TGTGCCAGCAGCTCCACCGCCGGTTATAATTCACCCCTCCACTTT.

The sample holds many counts of this clonotype. This rearrangement joins TRBV12-3 or TRBV12-4 to TRBJ1-2; D ambiguous. Trimming stripped 6 bases from V and 4 bases from J, with 15 bases between. The CDR3 extends over 14 amino acids. CDR3: CASRLSGGSYGYTF. DNA for the CDR3: TGTGCCAGCAGACTTTCCGGAGGAAGCTATGGCTACACCTTC.

This rearrangement joins TRBV7-2 to TRBJ1-6; D gene ambiguous. Germline V gene lookup returns CDR1 SGHTA and CDR2 FQGNSA. V dropped 3 bases and J dropped 6 bases, with 15 bases sitting between them. The CDR3 spans 16 residues. CDR3 bases: TGTGCCAGCAGCTTCCAGTTGGGGATGGCTAATTCACCCCTCCACTTT. It is translated as CASSFQLGMANSPLHF. Complete variable domain (other parts from reference TRBV7-2 and TRBJ1-6): GAGVSQSPSNKVTEKGKDVELRCDPISGHTALYWYRQSLGQGLEFLIYFQGNSAPDKSGLPSDRFSAERTGGSVSTLTIQRTQQEDSAVYLCASSFQLGMANSPLHFGNGTRLTVT.

The chain has TRBV20-1 and TRBJ1-5, with TRBD1 identical over 9 bases. The length of the CDR3 is 18 residues. Losses at the gene ends were 1 base for V and 0 bases for J; bases not matched to a gene: 10. Per the germline V gene, CDR1 is DFQATT and CDR2 is SNEGSKA (reference sequence). CDR3 sequence: CSARGLGQGPNSNQPQHF. As DNA, the CDR3 is TGCAGTGCTAGAGGCCTCGGACAGGGGCCCAATAGCAATCAGCCCCAGCATTTT.

This clonotype was seen more than once but under ten times. This chain connects TRBV20-1 to TRBJ2-5; 9 positions match TRBD2. The V and J ends lost 6 bases and 5 bases, in that order; junction bases with no gene match: 10. This CDR3 contains 14 residues. The germline CDR1 and CDR2 sequences are DFQATT and SNEGSKA (reference sequence). The CDR3, as DNA: TGCAGTGCCAAGAGGCCTAGCGGGGCGGAGACCCAGTACTTC. It codes for CSAKRPSGAETQYF.

This chain links TRBV5-5 with TRBJ1-2; possibly TRBD1 for D (5 bases). Looked up from germline, CDR1 is SGHKS and CDR2 is YYEKEE (reference sequence). The CDR3 extends over 14 amino acids. V lost 1 base and J lost 0, with 7 bases in between. The CDR3 nucleotides read TGTGCCAGCAGCTTGCTGGGGGCTAACTATGGCTACACCTTC. Its protein is CASSLLGANYGYTF.

A note on this clonotype: One end of the junction varies from germline; a read error may be responsible. The DNA for the CDR3 is TGCGCCAGCAGGGAGTCAAATACGCAGTATTTT. Protein product: CASRESNTQYF. The chain carries TRBV10-2 and TRBJ2-3; D is unclear. The CDR3 sequence is 11 residues long. Germline CDR1 WSHSY, CDR2 SAAADI.

The rearrangement links TRBV6-1 to TRBJ1-5; no firm D call. The CDR3 is made up of 13 amino acids. Germline assignment: CDR1 MNHNS and CDR2 SASEGT. V was clipped by 5 bases and J by 8 bases, with 13 bases between them. As DNA, the CDR3 is TGTGCCAGCAGTTACCCGGGCGAGGAGCCCCAGCATTTT. Amino acid sequence: CASSYPGEEPQHF.

The chain employs TRBV6-2 or TRBV6-3 and TRBJ1-6; 8 bases agree with TRBD1. Germline V gene data show CDR1 as MNHEY and CDR2 as SVGEGT. The CDR3 sequence is 15 residues long. Trimming at V came to 10 bases and at J to 6 bases, leaving 11 bases not matched to a gene. CDR3 bases: TGTGCCACCTCCAAGGGACAGGAGATTAATTCACCCCTCCACTTT. Amino acid sequence: CATSKGQEINSPLHF.

The chain couples TRBV7-6 to TRBJ2-2; D uncertain. Germline CDR1 SGHVS, CDR2 FNYEAQ. The V end lost 6 bases, the J end lost 6 bases, and 17 bases lay between the germline ends. The CDR3 sequence is 15 residues long. The CDR3 loop reads CASRTHLGLSGELFF. In nucleotides, the CDR3 is TGTGCCAGCAGAACCCATCTTGGGTTGTCCGGGGAGCTGTTTTTT. Full variable domain (rest looked up from reference TRBV7-6 and TRBJ2-2): GAGVSQSPRYKVTKRGQDVALRCDPISGHVSLYWYRQALGQGPEFLTYFNYEAQQDKSGLPNDRFSAERPEGSISTLTIQRTEQRDSAMYRCASRTHLGLSGELFFGEGSRLTVL.

V gene TRBV2 combines with J gene TRBJ1-2, with a weak D call TRBD1 (6 bases). The length of the CDR3 is 14 residues. Germline V gene lookup returns CDR1 SNHLY and CDR2 FYNNEI. Deletions cut 8 bases from V and 3 bases from J, with 16 bases between. The CDR3 loop is CASCMSRGYYGYTF. The DNA for the CDR3 is TGTGCCAGCTGCATGAGCAGGGGTTACTATGGCTACACCTTC. Combining the CDR3 with reference TRBV2 and TRBJ1-2 gives the whole variable domain EPEVTQTPSHQVTQMGQEVILRCVPISNHLYFYWYRQILGQKVEFLVSFYNNEISEKSEIFDDQFSVERPDGSNFTLKIRSTKLEDSAMYFCASCMSRGYYGYTFGSGTRLTVV.

To note about this clonotype: An end of the junction differs from the germline gene, which may be a read error. V and J are TRBV7-2 and TRBJ2-4; D may correspond to TRBD1 or TRBD2 (7 bases each). The germline V gene encodes CDR1 SGHTA and CDR2 FQGNSA. There are 16 residues in the CDR3. The CDR3 bases are TGTGCCAGCAGCCGCTTGATAGGGGGAGGGGGCTACATTCCGTACTTC. Protein sequence: CASSRLIGGGGYIPYF.